These T cell receptor beta chains were read from a single sample in a study of blood T cell repertoires in COVID-19. Sequencing used immunoSEQ multiplex PCR; TCRdb keeps in-frame clones, though not all of them. The table has 200,000 to 300,000 clones, approximately 90% seen once; the top ten hold over 4%. Sequencing was carried out using PBMCs or T cells enriched from blood (not recorded which). The origin of the receptors is a woman in her twenties or thirties who had recovered from COVID-19. CDR3s include the opening cysteine and the closing phenylalanine or tryptophan. The D gene is left open where the match is weak. Rows may omit the clone size; those that give it use once, few, many or a size class.

>-|16|TRBV28|-|TRBJ1-1
TGTGCCAGCAGCCCCCAGTTGACAGCCCCGAACACTGAAGCTTTCTTT
CASSPQLTAPNTEAFF
>-|13|TRBV27|TRBD1|TRBJ2-1
TGTGCCAGCAGTTTCGGGACAGTCACCAAGCAGTTCTTC
CASSFGTVTKQFF
>-|14|TRBV5-6|TRBD1|TRBJ1-2
TGTGCCAGCAGCACGGACAGGGAGGGCTATGGCTACACCTTC
CASSTDREGYGYTF
>-|15|TRBV5-4|-|TRBJ2-2
TGTGCCAGCAGCCCCTCCAGCGGCGGCACCGGGGAGCTGTTTTTT
CASSPSSGGTGELFF
>-|13|TRBV7-2|TRBD1|TRBJ1-5
TGTGCCAGCGGGACAGGGGTAGGGCAGCCCCAGCATTTT
CASGTGVGQPQHF
>few|13|TRBV5-1|-|TRBJ1-2
TGCGCCAGCAGCTCCACAGCAAGCAGTGGCTACACCTTC
CASSSTASSGYTF
>-|18|TRBV4-1|TRBD2|TRBJ2-7
TGCGCCAGCAGCCAAGAATGGGGTGTAGCGGGATCTCGTTACGAGCAGTACTTC
CASSQEWGVAGSRYEQYF
>-|15|TRBV27|-|TRBJ2-1
TGTGCCAGCAGTTTATTGGCGGGCGCCTACAATGAGCAGTTCTTC
CASSLLAGAYNEQFF
>-|16|TRBV4-1|-|TRBJ2-6
TGCGCCAGCTCTGGGGCAGCTCTCTCTGGGGCCAACGTCCTGACTTTC
CASSGAALSGANVLTF
>-|15|TRBV28|TRBD1|TRBJ2-7
TGTGCCAGCAGTTCCGCACAGGGGGCAGGAGGGGAGCAGTACTTC
CASSSAQGAGGEQYF
>-|15|TRBV18|TRBD2|TRBJ2-1
TGTGCCAGCTCAAGAGGGACTAGCGGGGGTAATGAGCAGTTCTTC
CASSRGTSGGNEQFF
>once|15|TRBV28|-|TRBJ1-5
TGTGCCAGCACTCCAACAGGGCCAGCTGTATGGCCCCAGCATTTT
CASTPTGPAVWPQHF
>few|12|TRBV30|TRBD1|TRBJ2-7
TGTGCCTGGAACAGGGGGCCCTACGAGCAGTACTTC
CAWNRGPYEQYF
>-|15|TRBV7-2|-|TRBJ1-4
TGTGCCAGCAGCTTATACGGGGGTACTAATGAAAAACTGTTTTTT
CASSLYGGTNEKLFF
>-|13|TRBV6-2/TRBV6-3|-|TRBJ2-7
TGTGCCAGCAGCAATGACGGGGCCTACGAGCAGTACTTC
CASSNDGAYEQYF
>-|16|TRBV28|TRBD2|TRBJ2-1
TGTGCCAGCACTTCCACTAGCGGGAGCCAATTGGCTGAGCAGTTCTTC
CASTSTSGSQLAEQFF
>-|14|TRBV18|-|TRBJ1-1
TGTGCCAGCTCACCACCGTCTAGTTGGGGCATGGCTTTCTTT
CASSPPSSWGMAFF
>few|12|TRBV5-1|-|TRBJ2-7
TGCGCCAGCAGCTCCAACCAGGGCGAGCAGTACTTC
CASSSNQGEQYF
>few|12|TRBV30|-|TRBJ1-6
TGTGCCTGGAGCCAGGGAAATTCACCCCTCCACTTT
CAWSQGNSPLHF
>-|14|TRBV30|-|TRBJ1-5
TGTGCCTGGAGTGTGGGGCCGCTCAATCAGCCCCAGCATTTT
CAWSVGPLNQPQHF
>-|15|TRBV27|-|TRBJ2-7
TGTGCCAGCAGTTCCGCCGCCGGGAATAACTACGAGCAGTACTTC
CASSSAAGNNYEQYF
>-|14|TRBV28|-|TRBJ1-1
TGTGCCAGCAGCTTACCGGGGGGTAACACTGAAGCTTTCTTT
CASSLPGGNTEAFF
>-|12|TRBV19|-|TRBJ1-1
TGTGCCAGTAGTGAGGCGAACACTGAAGCTTTCTTT
CASSEANTEAFF
>once|13|TRBV27|-|TRBJ1-2
TGTGCCAGCAGCTACAGGGTAGGGTATGGCTACACCTTC
CASSYRVGYGYTF
>-|17|TRBV7-3|TRBD2|TRBJ2-1
TGTATCGCCAGGGGGACTAGCGCAGAGTTAAACTACAATGAGCAGTTCTTC
CIARGTSAELNYNEQFF
>few|15|TRBV28|-|TRBJ1-2
TGTGCCAGCAGTTCGACAGGTTTGGTCAACTATGGCTACACCTTC
CASSSTGLVNYGYTF
>-|17|TRBV9|-|TRBJ2-2
TGTGCCAGCAGCGTAGTTTCGGGAAGGTGGAACACCGGGGAGCTGTTTTTT
CASSVVSGRWNTGELFF
>-|13|TRBV3-1/TRBV3-2|TRBD2|TRBJ2-1
TGTGCCAGCAGCCCAGTGCTAGCGGGACAGCAGTTCTTC
CASSPVLAGQQFF
>once|16|TRBV14|-|TRBJ1-3
TGTGCCAGCAGCCACAACCTGGCCGCTTCTGGAAACACCATATATTTT
CASSHNLAASGNTIYF
>-|16|TRBV28|TRBD2|TRBJ2-1
TGTGCCAGCAGTTACTTAGCGGGAGGTTCCTACAATGAGCAGTTCTTC
CASSYLAGGSYNEQFF
>-|14|TRBV24-1|-|TRBJ2-1
TGTGCCACCAGTGATTTGCAGACATTTAGTGAGCAGTTCTTC
CATSDLQTFSEQFF
>-|14|TRBV6-5|-|TRBJ2-2
TGTGCCAGCAGTTACTTGGCCCGCACCGGGGAGCTGTTTTTT
CASSYLARTGELFF
>-|15|TRBV7-8|TRBD2|TRBJ2-7
TGTGCCAGCAGCTTAACGAGGCTAGCGGGGAGCCAGGGGTACTTC
CASSLTRLAGSQGYF
>-|15|TRBV7-9|TRBD2|TRBJ2-5
TGTGCCAGCAGCTCATTGAGCGGGAGTAGAGAGACCCAGTACTTC
CASSSLSGSRETQYF
>-|14|TRBV4-3|-|TRBJ1-1
TGCGCCAGCAGCCTACAGGGCGGGAACACTGAAGCTTTCTTT
CASSLQGGNTEAFF
>-|19|TRBV18|-|TRBJ2-3
TGTGCCAGCTCACCACGGGTTAGGACCACCGGGAGAGGCACAGATACGCAGTATTTT
CASSPRVRTTGRGTDTQYF
>-|16|TRBV4-1|TRBD2|TRBJ2-3
TGCGCCAGCAGCCGCAGACTAGCGGGAGACACAGATACGCAGTATTTT
CASSRRLAGDTDTQYF
>-|17|TRBV13|-|TRBJ1-1
TGTGCCAGCACCCGCAAACCCGTTGGAGGGTCGGGCACTGAAGCTTTCTTT
CASTRKPVGGSGTEAFF
>-|18|TRBV4-2|TRBD2|TRBJ2-2
TGTGCCAGCAGCCAAACTTCAATGGGACTAGCGGTTACCGGGGAGCTGTTTTTT
CASSQTSMGLAVTGELFF
>-|14|TRBV6-5|-|TRBJ2-7
TGTGCCAGCAGTCAGGGGTGGGGGCCAAACGAGCAGTACTTC
CASSQGWGPNEQYF
>-|16|TRBV4-2|TRBD1|TRBJ2-7
TGTGCCAGCAGCCAAGAAACCGGGACAGGGGGCTACGAGCAGTACTTC
CASSQETGTGGYEQYF
>-|15|TRBV7-9|TRBD1|TRBJ2-2
TGTGCCAGCAGCTCACAGGGGACGAACACCGGGGAGCTGTTTTTT
CASSSQGTNTGELFF
>-|13|TRBV29-1|TRBD1|TRBJ1-4
TGCAGCGTCCGACAGGGGGGGACGGAAAAACTGTTTTTT
CSVRQGGTEKLFF
>-|16|TRBV28|TRBD1|TRBJ2-1
TGTGCCAGCAGTCTCTTGACCGGGACAGGGTACAATGAGCAGTTCTTC
CASSLLTGTGYNEQFF
>-|18|TRBV4-1|TRBD2|TRBJ2-1
TGCGCCAGCAGCCATTCCGGGACTAGCGGGAGTCCTTACAATGAGCAGTTCTTC
CASSHSGTSGSPYNEQFF
>-|15|TRBV4-2|-|TRBJ1-2
TGTGCCAGCAGCCAATTAAGCGGGGGATCGAGAGGCTACACCTTC
CASSQLSGGSRGYTF
>-|14|TRBV28|-|TRBJ1-3
TGTGCCAGCAGCGAGAGGCCCTCTGGAAACACCATATATTTT
CASSERPSGNTIYF
>-|17|TRBV7-2|TRBD2|TRBJ2-3
TGTGCCAGCAGCTACCGGGTAGCGGGAGGGAGCACAGATACGCAGTATTTT
CASSYRVAGGSTDTQYF
>-|16|TRBV25-1|-|TRBJ1-1
TGTGCCAGCAGTGAATTTGATGGGAGGAGGAACACTGAAGCTTTCTTT
CASSEFDGRRNTEAFF
>-|15|TRBV9|-|TRBJ2-7
TGTGCCAGCAGCGTAGAGGGTGGTCGGGGTTCCGAGCAGTACTTC
CASSVEGGRGSEQYF
>-|12|TRBV7-9|-|TRBJ2-7
TGTGCCAGCAGCTTAGGAGCGGCCGCCAAGTACTTC
CASSLGAAAKYF
>few|15|TRBV11-2|TRBD1|TRBJ1-2
TGTGCCAGCAGCCACGGGACAGGGCTTGCCTATGGCTACACCTTC
CASSHGTGLAYGYTF
>-|12|TRBV6-5|-|TRBJ1-5
TGTGCCAGCACGGTTTTCAATCAGCCCCAGCATTTT
CASTVFNQPQHF
>-|12|TRBV25-1|-|TRBJ1-4
TGTGCCAGCAGTGGAGGTAATGAAAAACTGTTTTTT
CASSGGNEKLFF